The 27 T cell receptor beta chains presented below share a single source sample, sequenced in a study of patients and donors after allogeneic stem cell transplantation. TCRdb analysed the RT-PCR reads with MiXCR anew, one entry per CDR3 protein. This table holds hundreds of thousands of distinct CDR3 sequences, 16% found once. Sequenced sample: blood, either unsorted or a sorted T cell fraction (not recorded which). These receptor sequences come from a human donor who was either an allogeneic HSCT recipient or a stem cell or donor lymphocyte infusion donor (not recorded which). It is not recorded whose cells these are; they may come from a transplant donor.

DNA for the CDR3: TGTGCCAGCAGTCGCAGGGTATCCTACAATGAGCAGTTCTTC. Encoded protein: CASSRRVSYNEQFF. The chain recombines TRBV6-1 with TRBJ2-1, with a possible D match to TRBD1 (5 bases). Germline CDR1 is MNHNS and CDR2 is SASEGT. The germline V and J ends were trimmed by 5 bases and 1 base, with 9 bases remaining between them. The CDR3 totals 14 residues.

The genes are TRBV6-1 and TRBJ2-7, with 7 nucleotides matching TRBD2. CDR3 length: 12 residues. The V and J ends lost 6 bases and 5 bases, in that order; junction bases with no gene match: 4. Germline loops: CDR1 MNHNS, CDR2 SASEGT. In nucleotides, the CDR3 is TGTGCCAGCAGAGCTGGGGGGGACGAGCAGTACTTC. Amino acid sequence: CASRAGGDEQYF.

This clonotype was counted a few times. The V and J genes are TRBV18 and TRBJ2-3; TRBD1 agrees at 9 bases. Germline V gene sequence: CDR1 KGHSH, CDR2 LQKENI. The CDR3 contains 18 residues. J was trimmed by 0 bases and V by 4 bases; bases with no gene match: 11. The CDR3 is CASSLYRQGEGSTDTQYF. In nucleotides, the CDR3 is TGTGCCAGCTCACTATACCGACAGGGGGAGGGGAGCACAGATACGCAGTATTTT.

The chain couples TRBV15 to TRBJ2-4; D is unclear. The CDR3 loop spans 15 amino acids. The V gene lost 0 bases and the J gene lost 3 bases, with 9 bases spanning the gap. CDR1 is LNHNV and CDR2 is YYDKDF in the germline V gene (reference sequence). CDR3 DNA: TGTGCCACCAGCAGAGATGAGTGGGGCAAAAACATTCAGTACTTC. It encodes CATSRDEWGKNIQYF.

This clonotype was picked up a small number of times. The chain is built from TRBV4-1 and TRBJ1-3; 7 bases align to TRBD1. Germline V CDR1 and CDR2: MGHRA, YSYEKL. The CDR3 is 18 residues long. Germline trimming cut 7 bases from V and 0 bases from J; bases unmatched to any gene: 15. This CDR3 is CASTLQVTGASSGNTIYF. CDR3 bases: TGCGCCAGCACCCTACAAGTTACAGGGGCTTCCTCTGGAAACACCATATATTTT.

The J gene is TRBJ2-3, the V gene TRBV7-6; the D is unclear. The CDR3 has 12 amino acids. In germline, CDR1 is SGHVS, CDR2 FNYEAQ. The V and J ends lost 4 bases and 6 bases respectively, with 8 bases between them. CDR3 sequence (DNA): TGTGCCAGCAGCTCTACATGGGATACGCAGTATTTT. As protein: CASSSTWDTQYF.

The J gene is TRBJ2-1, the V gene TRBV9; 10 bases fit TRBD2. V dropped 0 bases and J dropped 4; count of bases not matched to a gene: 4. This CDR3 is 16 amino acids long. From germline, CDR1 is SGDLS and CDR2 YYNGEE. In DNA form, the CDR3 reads TGTGCCAGCAGCGTAGGCCTAGCGGGGGCATACAATGAGCAGTTCTTC. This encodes CASSVGLAGAYNEQFF.

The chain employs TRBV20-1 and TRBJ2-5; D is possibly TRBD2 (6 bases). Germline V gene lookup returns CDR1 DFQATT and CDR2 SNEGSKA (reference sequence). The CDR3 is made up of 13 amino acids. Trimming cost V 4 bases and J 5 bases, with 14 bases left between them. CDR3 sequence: CSAMGLLGETQYF. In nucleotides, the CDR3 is TGCAGTGCTATGGGACTGCTGGGGGAGACCCAGTACTTC.

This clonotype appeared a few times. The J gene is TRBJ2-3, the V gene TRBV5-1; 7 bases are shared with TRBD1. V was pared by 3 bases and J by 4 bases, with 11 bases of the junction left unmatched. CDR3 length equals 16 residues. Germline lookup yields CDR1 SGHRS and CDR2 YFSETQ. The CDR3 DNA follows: TGCGCCAGCAGCTCGTCAAGGGGGCAGAGGGCAGATACGCAGTATTTT. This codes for CASSSSRGQRADTQYF.

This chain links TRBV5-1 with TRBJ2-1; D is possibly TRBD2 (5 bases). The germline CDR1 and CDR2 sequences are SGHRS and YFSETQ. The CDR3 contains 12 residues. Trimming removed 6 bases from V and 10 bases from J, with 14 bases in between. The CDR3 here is CASTDSETEQFF. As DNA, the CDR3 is TGCGCCAGCACCGATAGCGAGACAGAGCAGTTCTTC.

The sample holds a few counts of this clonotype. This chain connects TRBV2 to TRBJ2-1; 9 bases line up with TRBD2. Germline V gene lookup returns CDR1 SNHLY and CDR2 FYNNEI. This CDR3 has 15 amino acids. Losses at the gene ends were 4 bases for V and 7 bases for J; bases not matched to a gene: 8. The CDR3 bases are TGTGCCAGCAGTGCGACTAGCGGAGTCTCAAATGAGCAGTTCTTC. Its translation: CASSATSGVSNEQFF.

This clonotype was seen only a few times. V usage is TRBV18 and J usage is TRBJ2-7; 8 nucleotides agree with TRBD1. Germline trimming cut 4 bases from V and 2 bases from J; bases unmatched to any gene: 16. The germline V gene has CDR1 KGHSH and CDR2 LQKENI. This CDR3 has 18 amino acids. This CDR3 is CASSLTHPAGTGTYEQYF. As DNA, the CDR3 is TGTGCCAGCTCACTGACCCACCCGGCCGGGACAGGAACCTACGAGCAGTACTTC. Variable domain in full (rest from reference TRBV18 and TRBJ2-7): NAGVMQNPRHLVRRRGQEARLRCSPMKGHSHVYWYRQLPEEGLKFMVYLQKENIIDESGMPKERFSAEFPKEGPSILRIQQVVRGDSAAYFCASSLTHPAGTGTYEQYFGPGTRLTVT.

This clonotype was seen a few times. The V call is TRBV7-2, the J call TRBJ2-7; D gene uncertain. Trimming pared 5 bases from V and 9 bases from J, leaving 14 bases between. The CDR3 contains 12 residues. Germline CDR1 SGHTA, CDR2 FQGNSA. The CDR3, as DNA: TGTGCCAGCAGCCGTACCGCTTGGGCGCAGTACTTC. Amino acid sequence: CASSRTAWAQYF.

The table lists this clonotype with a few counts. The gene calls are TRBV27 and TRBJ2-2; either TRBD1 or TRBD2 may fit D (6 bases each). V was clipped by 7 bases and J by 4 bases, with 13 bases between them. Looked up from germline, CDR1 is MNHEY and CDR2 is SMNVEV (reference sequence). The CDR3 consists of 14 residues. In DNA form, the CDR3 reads TGTGCCAGCACCTTAAAGGGGGGCACCGGGGAGCTGTTTTTT. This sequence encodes CASTLKGGTGELFF.

The CDR3 loop is CASGRRETYEQYF. DNA for the CDR3: TGTGCCAGCGGCCGGAGGGAGACCTACGAGCAGTACTTC. The rearrangement uses TRBV7-9 and TRBJ2-7; maybe TRBD2 (6 bases). With 8 bases removed from V and 2 bases from J, the gap between germline ends came to 13 bases. Germline assignment: CDR1 SEHNR and CDR2 FQNEAQ (reference sequence). The CDR3 covers 13 residues.

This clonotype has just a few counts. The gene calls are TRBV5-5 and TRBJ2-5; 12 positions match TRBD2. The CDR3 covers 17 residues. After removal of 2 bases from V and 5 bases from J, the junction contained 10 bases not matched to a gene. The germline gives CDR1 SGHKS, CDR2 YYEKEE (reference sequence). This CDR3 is CASSLRLAGGKTETQYF. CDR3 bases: TGTGCCAGCAGCTTAAGGCTAGCGGGGGGGAAAACGGAGACCCAGTACTTC.

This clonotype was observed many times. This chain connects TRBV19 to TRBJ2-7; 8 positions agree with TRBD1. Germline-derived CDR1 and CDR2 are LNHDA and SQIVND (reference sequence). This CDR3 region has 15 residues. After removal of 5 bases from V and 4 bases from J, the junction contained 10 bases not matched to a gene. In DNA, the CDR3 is TGTGCCAGTAGTCGACCCGGGACAGGACAATACGAGCAGTACTTC. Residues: CASSRPGTGQYEQYF.

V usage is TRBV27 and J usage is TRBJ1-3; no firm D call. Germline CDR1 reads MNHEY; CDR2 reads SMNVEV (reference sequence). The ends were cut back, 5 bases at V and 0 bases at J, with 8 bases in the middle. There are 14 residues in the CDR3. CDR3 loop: CASSRYSSGNTIYF. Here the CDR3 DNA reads TGTGCCAGCAGTCGATACAGCTCTGGAAACACCATATATTTT.

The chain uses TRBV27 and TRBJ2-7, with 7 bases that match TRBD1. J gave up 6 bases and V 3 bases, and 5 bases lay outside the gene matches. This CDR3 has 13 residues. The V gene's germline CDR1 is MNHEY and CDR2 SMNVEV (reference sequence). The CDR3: CASSFRGGAEQYF. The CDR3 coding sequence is TGTGCCAGCAGTTTCAGAGGGGGCGCCGAGCAGTACTTC.

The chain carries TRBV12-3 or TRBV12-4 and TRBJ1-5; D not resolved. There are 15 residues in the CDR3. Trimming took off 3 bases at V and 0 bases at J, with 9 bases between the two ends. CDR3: CASSLGRHSNQPQHF. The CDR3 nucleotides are TGTGCCAGCAGTTTGGGGAGACATAGCAATCAGCCCCAGCATTTT.

CDR3 protein: CASSYGTLSTDTQYF. CDR3 coding DNA: TGTGCCAGCAGCTACGGGACACTTAGCACAGATACGCAGTATTTT. The rearrangement uses TRBV7-9 and TRBJ2-3; TRBD1 is a possible D gene (6 bases). Germline loops: CDR1 SEHNR, CDR2 FQNEAQ (reference sequence). The CDR3 sequence is 15 residues long. Trimming shortened V by 4 bases and J by 0 bases, and 11 bases separated the two germline ends.

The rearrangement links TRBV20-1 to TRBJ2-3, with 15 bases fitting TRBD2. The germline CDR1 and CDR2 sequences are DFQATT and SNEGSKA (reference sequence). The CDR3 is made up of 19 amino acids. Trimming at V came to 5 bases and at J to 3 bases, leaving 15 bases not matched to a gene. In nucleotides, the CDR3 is TGCAGTGCTCCGGACCCCGGACTAGCGGGGGGGAAGGGGACAGATACGCAGTATTTT. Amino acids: CSAPDPGLAGGKGTDTQYF.

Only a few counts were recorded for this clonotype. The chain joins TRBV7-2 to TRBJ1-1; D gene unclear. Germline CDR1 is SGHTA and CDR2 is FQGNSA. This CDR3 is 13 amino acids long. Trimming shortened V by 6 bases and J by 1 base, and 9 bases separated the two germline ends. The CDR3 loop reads CASRPEPNTEAFF. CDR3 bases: TGTGCCAGCAGACCCGAGCCGAACACTGAAGCTTTCTTT. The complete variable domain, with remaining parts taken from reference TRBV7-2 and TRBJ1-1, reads GAGVSQSPSNKVTEKGKDVELRCDPISGHTALYWYRQSLGQGLEFLIYFQGNSAPDKSGLPSDRFSAERTGGSVSTLTIQRTQQEDSAVYLCASRPEPNTEAFFGQGTRLTVV.

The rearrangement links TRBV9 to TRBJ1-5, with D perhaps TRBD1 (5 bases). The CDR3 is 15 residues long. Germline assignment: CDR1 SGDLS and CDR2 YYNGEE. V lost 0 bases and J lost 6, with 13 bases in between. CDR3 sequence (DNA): TGTGCCAGCAGCGTAGGGAGGGGAGAAGGTCAGCCCCAGCATTTT. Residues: CASSVGRGEGQPQHF.

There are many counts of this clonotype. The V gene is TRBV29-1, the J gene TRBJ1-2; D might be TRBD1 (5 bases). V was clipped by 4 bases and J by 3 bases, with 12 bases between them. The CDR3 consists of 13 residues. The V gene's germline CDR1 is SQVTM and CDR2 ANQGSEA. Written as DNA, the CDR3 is TGCAGCGTTGCTCGGGACGGACACTATGGCTACACCTTC. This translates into CSVARDGHYGYTF.

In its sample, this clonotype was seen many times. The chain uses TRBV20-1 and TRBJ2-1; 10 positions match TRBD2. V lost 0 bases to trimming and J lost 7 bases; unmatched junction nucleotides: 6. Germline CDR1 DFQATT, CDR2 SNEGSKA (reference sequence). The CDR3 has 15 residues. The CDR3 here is CSARDPGLAKNEQFF. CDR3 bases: TGCAGTGCTAGAGATCCGGGACTAGCGAAAAATGAGCAGTTCTTC.

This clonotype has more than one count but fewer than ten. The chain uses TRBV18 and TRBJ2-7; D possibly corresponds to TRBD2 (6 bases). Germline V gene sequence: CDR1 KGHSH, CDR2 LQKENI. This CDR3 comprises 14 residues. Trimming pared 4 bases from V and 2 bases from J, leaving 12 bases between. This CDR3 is CASSQGPGAYEQYF. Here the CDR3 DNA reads TGTGCCAGCTCACAGGGGCCGGGGGCCTACGAGCAGTACTTC.